The clone carrying this T cell receptor (beta chain) was observed at least ten times. These data originate in a study of early T cells in non-severe SARS-CoV-2 infection. TCRdb processed the 5' RACE reads anew with MiXCR; each CDR3 protein has one entry. Of tens of thousands of distinct CDR3 sequences in the sample, over 12% were seen once. Trimming stripped 6 bases from V and 1 base from J, with 12 bases between. CDR3 length equals 14 residues. The V gene is TRBV12-3 or TRBV12-4, the J gene TRBJ2-5, with no clear D. The source of this sequence is an adult who was a healthcare worker with PCR-confirmed SARS-CoV-2 infection or an uninfected control (not recorded which). The sequencing input was whole blood. The CDR3 loop reads CASRSRNLQETQYF. CDR3 nucleotides: TGTGCCAGCAGGTCCAGGAACCTCCAAGAGACCCAGTACTTC.